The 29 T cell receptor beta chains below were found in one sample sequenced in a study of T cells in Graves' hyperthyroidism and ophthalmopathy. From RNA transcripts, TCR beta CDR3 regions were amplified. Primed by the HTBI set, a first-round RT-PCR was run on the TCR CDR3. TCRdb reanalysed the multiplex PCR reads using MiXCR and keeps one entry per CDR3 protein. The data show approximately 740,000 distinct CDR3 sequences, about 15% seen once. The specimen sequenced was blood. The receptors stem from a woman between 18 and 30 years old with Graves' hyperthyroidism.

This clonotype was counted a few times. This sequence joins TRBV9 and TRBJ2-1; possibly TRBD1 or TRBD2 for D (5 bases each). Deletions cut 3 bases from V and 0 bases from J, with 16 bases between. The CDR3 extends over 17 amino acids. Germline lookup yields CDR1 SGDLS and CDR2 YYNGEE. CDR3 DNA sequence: TGTGCCAGCAGCGGTACACGAGGGGCAAGCTCCTACAATGAGCAGTTCTTC. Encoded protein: CASSGTRGASSYNEQFF.

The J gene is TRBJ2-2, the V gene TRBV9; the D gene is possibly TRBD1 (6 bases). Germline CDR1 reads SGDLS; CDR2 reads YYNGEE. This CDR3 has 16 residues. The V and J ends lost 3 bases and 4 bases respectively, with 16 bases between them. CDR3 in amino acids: CASSDNQGTPTGELFF. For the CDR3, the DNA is TGTGCCAGCAGCGACAACCAGGGGACGCCCACCGGGGAGCTGTTTTTT.

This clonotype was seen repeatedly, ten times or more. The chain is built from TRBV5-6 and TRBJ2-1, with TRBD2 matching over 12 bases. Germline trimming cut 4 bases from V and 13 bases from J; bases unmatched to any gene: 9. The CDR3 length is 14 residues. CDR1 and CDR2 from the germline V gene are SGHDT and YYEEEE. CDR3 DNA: TGTGCCAGCAGCAATGGACTAGCGGGATCCCAACAGTTCTTC. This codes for CASSNGLAGSQQFF.

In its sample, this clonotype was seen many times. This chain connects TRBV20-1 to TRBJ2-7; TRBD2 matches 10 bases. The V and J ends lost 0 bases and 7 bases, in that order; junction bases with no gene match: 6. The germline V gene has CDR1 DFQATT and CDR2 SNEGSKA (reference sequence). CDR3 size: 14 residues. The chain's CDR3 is CSARDSSGSSEQYF. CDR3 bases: TGCAGTGCTAGAGATTCTAGCGGGAGCTCGGAGCAGTACTTC.

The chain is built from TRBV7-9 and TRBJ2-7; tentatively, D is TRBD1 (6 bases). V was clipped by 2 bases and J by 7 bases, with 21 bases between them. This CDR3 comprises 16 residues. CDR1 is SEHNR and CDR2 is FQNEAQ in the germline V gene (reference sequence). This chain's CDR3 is CASSLTGTLSMEEQYF. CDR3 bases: TGTGCCAGCAGCTTAACAGGGACCCTCTCGATGGAAGAGCAGTACTTC.

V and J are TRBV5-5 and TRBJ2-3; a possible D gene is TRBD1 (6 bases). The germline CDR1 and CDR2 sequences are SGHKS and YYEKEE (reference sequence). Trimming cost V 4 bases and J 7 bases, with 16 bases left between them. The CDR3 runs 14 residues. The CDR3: CASSGRGQSNTQYF. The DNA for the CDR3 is TGTGCCAGCAGCGGCAGGGGTCAATCGAATACGCAGTATTTT.

DNA for the CDR3: TGCGCCAGCAGCCGAGGGGGCGCGGAATTTGACGAGCAGTACTTC. Amino acids: CASSRGGAEFDEQYF. This sequence joins TRBV5-1 and TRBJ2-7; 7 nucleotides match TRBD1. With 4 bases clipped from V and 5 bases from J, the junction kept 12 bases outside the gene matches. In germline, CDR1 is SGHRS, CDR2 YFSETQ. CDR3 size: 15 residues.

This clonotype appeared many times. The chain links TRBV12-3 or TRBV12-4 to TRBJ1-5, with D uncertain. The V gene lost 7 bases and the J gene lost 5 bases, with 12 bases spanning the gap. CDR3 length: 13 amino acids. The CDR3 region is CASNIAGYQPQHF. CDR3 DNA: TGTGCCAGCAATATTGCCGGGTATCAGCCCCAGCATTTT.

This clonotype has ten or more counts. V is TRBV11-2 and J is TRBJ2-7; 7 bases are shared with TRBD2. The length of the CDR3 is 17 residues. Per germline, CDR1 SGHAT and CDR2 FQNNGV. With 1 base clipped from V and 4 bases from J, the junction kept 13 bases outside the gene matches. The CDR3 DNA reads TGTGCCAGCAGCTTAGGGGCTACGCGGGAGCGTATGTACGAGCAGTACTTC. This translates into CASSLGATRERMYEQYF.

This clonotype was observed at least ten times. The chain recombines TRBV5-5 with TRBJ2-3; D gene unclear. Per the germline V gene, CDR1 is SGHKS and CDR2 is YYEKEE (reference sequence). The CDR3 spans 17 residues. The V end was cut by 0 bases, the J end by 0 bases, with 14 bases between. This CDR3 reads CASSLAEGFASTDTQYF. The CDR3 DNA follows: TGTGCCAGCAGCTTGGCCGAAGGGTTCGCTAGCACAGATACGCAGTATTTT.

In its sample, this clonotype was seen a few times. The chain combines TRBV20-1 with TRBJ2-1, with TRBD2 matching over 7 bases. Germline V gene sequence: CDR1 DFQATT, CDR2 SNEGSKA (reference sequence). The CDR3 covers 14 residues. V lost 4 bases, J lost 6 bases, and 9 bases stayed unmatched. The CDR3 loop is CSATMRLAPNEQFF. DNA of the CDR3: TGCAGTGCTACGATGCGACTAGCCCCCAATGAGCAGTTCTTC.

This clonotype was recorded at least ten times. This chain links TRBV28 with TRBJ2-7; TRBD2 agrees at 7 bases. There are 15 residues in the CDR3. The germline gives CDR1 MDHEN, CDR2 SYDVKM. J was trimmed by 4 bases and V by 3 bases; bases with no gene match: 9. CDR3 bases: TGTGCCAGCAGTTTCGCTGGCGGGAGAGCTTACGAGCAGTACTTC. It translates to CASSFAGGRAYEQYF.

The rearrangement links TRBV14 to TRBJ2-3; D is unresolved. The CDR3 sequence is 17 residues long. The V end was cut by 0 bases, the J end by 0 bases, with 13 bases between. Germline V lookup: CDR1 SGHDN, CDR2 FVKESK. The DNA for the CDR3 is TGTGCCAGCAGCCAAGATCTCCAAGTGATAAGCACAGATACGCAGTATTTT. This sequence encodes CASSQDLQVISTDTQYF.

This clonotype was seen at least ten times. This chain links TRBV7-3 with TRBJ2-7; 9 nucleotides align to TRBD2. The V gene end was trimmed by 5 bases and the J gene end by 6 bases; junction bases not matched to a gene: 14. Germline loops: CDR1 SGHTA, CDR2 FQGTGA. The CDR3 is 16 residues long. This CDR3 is CASSPDLASGKSEQYF. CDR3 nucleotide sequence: TGTGCCAGCAGCCCGGACCTAGCTAGCGGGAAGAGCGAGCAGTACTTC.

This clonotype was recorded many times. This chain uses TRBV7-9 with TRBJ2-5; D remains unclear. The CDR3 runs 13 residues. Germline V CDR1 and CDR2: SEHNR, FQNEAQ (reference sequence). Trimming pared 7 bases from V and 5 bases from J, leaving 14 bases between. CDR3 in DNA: TGTGCCAGCACGTTGGGTGTGTCGGAGACCCAGTACTTC. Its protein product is CASTLGVSETQYF.

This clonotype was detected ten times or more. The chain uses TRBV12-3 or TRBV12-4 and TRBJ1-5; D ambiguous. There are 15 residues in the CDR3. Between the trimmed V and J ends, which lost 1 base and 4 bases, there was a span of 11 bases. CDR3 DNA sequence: TGTGCCAGCAGTTTAGAGAATCGGCAGAATCAGCCCCAGCATTTT. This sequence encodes CASSLENRQNQPQHF.

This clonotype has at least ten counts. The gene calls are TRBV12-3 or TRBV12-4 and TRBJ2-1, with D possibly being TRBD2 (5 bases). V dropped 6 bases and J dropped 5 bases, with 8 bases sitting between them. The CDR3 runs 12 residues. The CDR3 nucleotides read TGTGCCAGCAGGAAGGGAGACAATGAGCAGTTCTTC. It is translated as CASRKGDNEQFF.

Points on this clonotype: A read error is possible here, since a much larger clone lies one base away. CDR3 loop: CTSSYPSYTSGESYNEQFF. The CDR3 nucleotides read TGTACCAGCAGTTACCCTTCATATACCTCAGGGGAATCCTACAATGAGCAGTTCTTC. The chain employs TRBV6-2 or TRBV6-3 and TRBJ2-1; TRBD1 is a possible D gene (6 bases). The CDR3 has 19 amino acids. CDR1 is MNHEY, CDR2 SVGEGT, per germline.

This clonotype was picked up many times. CDR3 residues: CASQPGTSLINEQFF. CDR3 DNA: TGTGCCAGTCAACCCGGGACTAGTCTCATCAATGAGCAGTTCTTC. This rearrangement joins TRBV28 to TRBJ2-1; 8 bases are a match to TRBD2. The CDR3 length is 15 residues. With V trimmed by 9 bases and J by 6 bases, 13 bases remained unmatched. Germline V gene lookup returns CDR1 MDHEN and CDR2 SYDVKM.

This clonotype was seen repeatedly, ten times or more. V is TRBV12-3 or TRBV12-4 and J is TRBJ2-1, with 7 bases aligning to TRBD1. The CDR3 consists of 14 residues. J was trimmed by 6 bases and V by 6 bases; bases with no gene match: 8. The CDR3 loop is CASSTDRLRNEQFF. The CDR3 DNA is TGTGCCAGCAGCACGGACAGGCTTCGCAATGAGCAGTTCTTC.

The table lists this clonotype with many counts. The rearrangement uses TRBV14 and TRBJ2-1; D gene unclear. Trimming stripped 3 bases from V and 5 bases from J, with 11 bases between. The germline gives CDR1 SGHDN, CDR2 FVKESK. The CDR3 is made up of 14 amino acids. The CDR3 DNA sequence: TGTGCCAGCAGCCAGGGAAACTATCACAATGAGCAGTTCTTC. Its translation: CASSQGNYHNEQFF. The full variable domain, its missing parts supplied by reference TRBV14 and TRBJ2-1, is EAGVTQFPSHSVIEKGQTVTLRCDPISGHDNLYWYRRVMGKEIKFLLHFVKESKQDESGMPNNRFLAERTGGTYSTLKVQPAELEDSGVYFCASSQGNYHNEQFFGPGTRLTVL.

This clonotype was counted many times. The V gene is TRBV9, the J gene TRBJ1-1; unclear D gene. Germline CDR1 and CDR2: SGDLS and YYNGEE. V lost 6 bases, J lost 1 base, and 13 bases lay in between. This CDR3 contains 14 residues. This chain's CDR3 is CASTVGGGNTEAFF. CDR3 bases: TGTGCCAGCACCGTGGGAGGCGGGAACACTGAAGCTTTCTTT.

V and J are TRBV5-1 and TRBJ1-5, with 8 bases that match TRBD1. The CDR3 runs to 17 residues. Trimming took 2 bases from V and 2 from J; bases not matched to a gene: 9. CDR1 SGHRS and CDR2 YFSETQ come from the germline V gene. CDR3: CASSFGPGTGGNQPQHF. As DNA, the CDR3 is TGCGCCAGCAGCTTTGGCCCCGGGACAGGCGGCAATCAGCCCCAGCATTTT.

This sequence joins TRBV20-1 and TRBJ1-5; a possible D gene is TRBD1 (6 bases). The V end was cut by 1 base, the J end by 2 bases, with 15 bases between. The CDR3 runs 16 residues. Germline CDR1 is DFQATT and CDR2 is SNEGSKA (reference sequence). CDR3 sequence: CSARARGRGGNQPQHF. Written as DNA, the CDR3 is TGCAGTGCTAGAGCTCGGGGCAGGGGAGGCAATCAGCCCCAGCATTTT.

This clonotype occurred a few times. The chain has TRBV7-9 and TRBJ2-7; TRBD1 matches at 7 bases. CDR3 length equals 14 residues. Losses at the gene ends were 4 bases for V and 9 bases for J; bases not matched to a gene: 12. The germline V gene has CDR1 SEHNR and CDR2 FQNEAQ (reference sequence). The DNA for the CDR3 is TGTGCCAGCAGCTCCCGGGACAGACCCCGCGGGCAGTACTTC. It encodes CASSSRDRPRGQYF. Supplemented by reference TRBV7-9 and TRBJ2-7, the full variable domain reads DTGVSQNPRHKITKRGQNVTFRCDPISEHNRLYWYRQTLGQGPEFLTYFQNEAQLEKSRLLSDRFSAERPKGSFSTLEIQRTEQGDSAMYLCASSSRDRPRGQYFGPGTRLTVT.

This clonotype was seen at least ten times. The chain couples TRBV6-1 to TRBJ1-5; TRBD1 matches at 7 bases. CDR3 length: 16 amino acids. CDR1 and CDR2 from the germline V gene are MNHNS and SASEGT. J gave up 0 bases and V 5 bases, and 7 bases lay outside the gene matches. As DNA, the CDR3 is TGTGCCAGCAGTCAAAGACAGGGAGTTAGCAATCAGCCCCAGCATTTT. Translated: CASSQRQGVSNQPQHF.

CDR3 sequence: CASSSRLAGRFSYEQFF. The CDR3 nucleotides are TGTGCCAGCAGCTCCCGACTAGCGGGAAGATTCTCCTACGAGCAGTTCTTC. The chain recombines TRBV7-2 with TRBJ2-7; TRBD2 matches 11 bases. The DNA end is more similar to TRBJ2-1, so the J call may be wrong. Per the germline V gene, CDR1 is SGHTA and CDR2 is FQGNSA. This CDR3 comprises 17 residues.

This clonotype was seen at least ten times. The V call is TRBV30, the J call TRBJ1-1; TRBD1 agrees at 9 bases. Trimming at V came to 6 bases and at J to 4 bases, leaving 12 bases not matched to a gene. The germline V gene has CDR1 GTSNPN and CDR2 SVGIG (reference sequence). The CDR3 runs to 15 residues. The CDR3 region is CACSGTGRWVTEAFF. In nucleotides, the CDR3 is TGTGCCTGTTCCGGGACAGGGAGGTGGGTCACTGAAGCTTTCTTT.

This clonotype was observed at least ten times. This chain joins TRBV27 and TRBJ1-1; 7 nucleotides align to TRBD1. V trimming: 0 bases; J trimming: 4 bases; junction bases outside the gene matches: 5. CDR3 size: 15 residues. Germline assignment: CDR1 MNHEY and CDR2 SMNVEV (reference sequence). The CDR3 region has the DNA TGTGCCAGCAGTTTATCCCGACAGGGAGGCACTGAAGCTTTCTTT. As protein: CASSLSRQGGTEAFF.